This T cell receptor beta chain was found in a study of T cells in Graves' hyperthyroidism and ophthalmopathy. Study-wide results and caveats: Blood held most thyroid clonotypes expanded above 0.001 frequency. In validation, the model predicted ophthalmopathy. These predictions came a median about 6.8 months before onset.

This CDR3 region has 14 residues. V lost 6 bases and J 1 base, leaving 12 bases between the germline ends. Germline-derived CDR1 and CDR2 are MNHEY and SVGAGI. TCR beta CDR3 sequences were amplified from RNA transcripts. The HTBI primer set served for first-round RT-PCR of the TCR CDR3. TCRdb itself ran the multiplex PCR reads through MiXCR, one entry per CDR3 protein. The sample lists 550,000 to 700,000 distinct CDR3 sequences, more than 45% occurring once. About this clonotype itself: Its antigen remains unidentified.

Patients with uncontrolled infections, other autoimmune diseases, pregnancy or lactation were excluded. Clinical symptoms, serum thyroxine and TRAb, thyroid ultrasound and orbital computed tomography together formed the diagnostic basis. This TCR derives from an adult woman with Graves' disease, either hyperthyroidism or ophthalmopathy (not recorded which). The V and J genes are TRBV6-5 and TRBJ1-2; a possible D gene is TRBD1 (5 bases). The sample comprised peripheral blood or thyroid tissue (not recorded which). The CDR3 DNA sequence: TGTGCCAGCAGAGGGACGGCCGATAACTATGGCTACACCTTC. Translated: CASRGTADNYGYTF.